The 6 T cell receptor beta chains reported below all come from one sample, sequenced in a study of T cell changes during pregnancy in multiple sclerosis. This table comes from immunoSEQ multiplex PCR, and its TCRdb copy is limited to in-frame clones, with some not included. The data contain about 47,000 clones, roughly 90% of them singletons. This sample comprised peripheral blood, obtained in the first trimester of pregnancy. Every receptor here comes from a female donor with multiple sclerosis, enrolled in a pregnancy study.

The genes are TRBV6-6 and TRBJ2-2; possibly TRBD1 for D (6 bases). The CDR3 is 15 amino acids. CDR1 is MNHNY, CDR2 SVGAGI, per germline (reference sequence). Trimming cost V 4 bases and J 6 bases, with 15 bases left between them. The CDR3 DNA reads as TGTGCCAGCAGTTTCAAAACAGGGAGCCCCGGGGAGCTGTTTTTT. This codes for CASSFKTGSPGELFF.

V gene TRBV28 combines with J gene TRBJ1-1; 9 nucleotides agree with TRBD1. V shed 3 bases, J shed 5 bases, and the junction held 7 bases outside the gene matches. The CDR3 contains 15 residues. Germline values: CDR1 MDHEN, CDR2 SYDVKM. This CDR3 reads CASSFGTGYGTEAFF. The CDR3 bases are TGTGCCAGCAGTTTTGGGACAGGGTATGGGACTGAAGCTTTCTTT.

The genes are TRBV7-2 and TRBJ1-5; D remains unclear. From germline, CDR1 is SGHTA and CDR2 FQGNSA. Trimming stripped 5 bases from V and 10 bases from J, with 15 bases between. This CDR3 is 13 amino acids long. CDR3 nucleotide sequence: TGTGCCAGCAGCATCGGGGTCAATCGACCCCAGCATTTT. Translated: CASSIGVNRPQHF.

The chain has TRBV5-5 and TRBJ1-6; D remains ambiguous. Trimming shortened V by 4 bases and J by 8 bases, and 16 bases separated the two germline ends. This CDR3 has 15 residues. CDR1 is SGHKS and CDR2 is YYEKEE in the germline V gene (reference sequence). The CDR3 DNA is TGTGCCAGCAGCCCCCGCCCAAGATTAGATTCACCCCTCCACTTT. This gives the protein CASSPRPRLDSPLHF.

This chain links TRBV29-1 with TRBJ1-2; TRBD1 aligns across 7 bases. The CDR3 runs to 13 residues. Trimming removed 7 bases from V and 0 bases from J; junction bases left unmatched: 5. The germline V gene encodes CDR1 SQVTM and CDR2 ANQGSEA. As DNA, the CDR3 is TGCAGCGCCGGACAGGAAACTAACTATGGCTACACCTTC. Translated: CSAGQETNYGYTF.

The V and J genes are TRBV2 and TRBJ2-3, with D possibly TRBD1 on 7 matching bases. V was cut by 8 bases and J by 6 bases, with 21 bases left in between. CDR1 and CDR2 (germline): SNHLY, FYNNEI. The CDR3 length is 15 residues. In nucleotides, the CDR3 is TGTGCCAGCCGACAGGGACTGTTCGTGGGGGATACGCAGTATTTT. Its translation: CASRQGLFVGDTQYF.